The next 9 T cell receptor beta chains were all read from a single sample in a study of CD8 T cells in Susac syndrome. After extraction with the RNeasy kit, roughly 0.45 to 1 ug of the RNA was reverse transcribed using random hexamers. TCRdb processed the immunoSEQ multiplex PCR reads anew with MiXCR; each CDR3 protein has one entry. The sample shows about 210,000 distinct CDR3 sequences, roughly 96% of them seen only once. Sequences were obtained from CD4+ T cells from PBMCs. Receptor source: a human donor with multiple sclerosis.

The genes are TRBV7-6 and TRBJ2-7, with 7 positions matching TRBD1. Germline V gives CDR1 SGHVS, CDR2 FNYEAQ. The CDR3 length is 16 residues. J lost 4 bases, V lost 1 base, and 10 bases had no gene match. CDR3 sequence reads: CASSLVPGQQNYEQYF. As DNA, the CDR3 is TGTGCCAGCAGCTTAGTTCCGGGACAGCAGAATTACGAGCAGTACTTC.

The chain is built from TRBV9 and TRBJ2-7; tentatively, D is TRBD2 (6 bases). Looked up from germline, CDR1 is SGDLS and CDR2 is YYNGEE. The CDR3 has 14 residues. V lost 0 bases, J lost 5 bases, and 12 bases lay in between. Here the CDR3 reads CASSVAGETHEQYF. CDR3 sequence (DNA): TGTGCCAGCAGCGTAGCGGGGGAGACTCACGAGCAGTACTTC.

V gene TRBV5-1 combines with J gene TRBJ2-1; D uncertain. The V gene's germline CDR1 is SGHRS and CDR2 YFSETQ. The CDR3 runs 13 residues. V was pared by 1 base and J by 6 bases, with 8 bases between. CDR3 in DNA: TGCGCCAGCAGCTTGTTACAGAGCAATGAGCAGTTCTTC. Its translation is CASSLLQSNEQFF.

This chain's CDR3 is CASSHFALQETQYF. CDR3 nucleotide sequence: TGTGCCAGCAGCCATTTCGCACTACAAGAGACCCAGTACTTC. The chain combines TRBV3-1 with TRBJ2-5, with D hard to call. The length of the CDR3 is 14 residues. With 3 bases removed from V and 2 bases from J, the gap between germline ends came to 10 bases. Looked up from germline, CDR1 is LGHDT and CDR2 is YNNKEL (reference sequence).

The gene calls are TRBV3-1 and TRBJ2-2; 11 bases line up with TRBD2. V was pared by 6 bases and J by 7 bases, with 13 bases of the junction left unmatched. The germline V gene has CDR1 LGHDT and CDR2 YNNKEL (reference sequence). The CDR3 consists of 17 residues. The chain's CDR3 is CASRRIAGGPLGGELFF. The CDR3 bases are TGTGCCAGCAGACGGATAGCGGGAGGGCCCTTGGGCGGGGAGCTGTTTTTT. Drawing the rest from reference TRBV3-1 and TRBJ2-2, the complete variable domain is DTAVSQTPKYLVTQMGNDKSIKCEQNLGHDTMYWYKQDSKKFLKIMFSYNNKELIINETVPNRFSPKSPDKAHLNLHINSLELGDSAVYFCASRRIAGGPLGGELFFGEGSRLTVL.

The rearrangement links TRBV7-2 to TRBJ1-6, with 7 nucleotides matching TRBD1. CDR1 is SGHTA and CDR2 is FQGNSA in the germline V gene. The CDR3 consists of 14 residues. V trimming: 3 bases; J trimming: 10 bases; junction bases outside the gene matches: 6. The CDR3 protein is CASSFDRVRSPLHF. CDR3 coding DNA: TGTGCCAGCAGCTTCGACAGGGTTCGCTCACCCCTCCACTTT.

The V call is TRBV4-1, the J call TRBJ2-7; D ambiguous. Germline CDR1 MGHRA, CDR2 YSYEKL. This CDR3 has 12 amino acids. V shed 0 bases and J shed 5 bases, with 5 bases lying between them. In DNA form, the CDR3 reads TGCGCCAGCAGCCAAGATGGCCACGAGCAGTACTTC. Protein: CASSQDGHEQYF.

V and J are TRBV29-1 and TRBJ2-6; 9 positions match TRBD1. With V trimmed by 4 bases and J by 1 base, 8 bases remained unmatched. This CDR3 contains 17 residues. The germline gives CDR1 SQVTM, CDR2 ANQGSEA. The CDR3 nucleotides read TGCAGCGTTGTTCCTGGGACAGGGCGTTCTGGGGCCAACGTCCTGACTTTC. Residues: CSVVPGTGRSGANVLTF.

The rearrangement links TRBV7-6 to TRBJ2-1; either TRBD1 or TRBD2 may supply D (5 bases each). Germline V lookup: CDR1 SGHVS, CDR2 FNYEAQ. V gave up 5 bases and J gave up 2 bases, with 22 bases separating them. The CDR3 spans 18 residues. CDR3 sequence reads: CASSRSPRLGDPYNEQFF. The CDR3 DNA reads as TGTGCCAGCAGCCGCAGCCCCCGCCTGGGGGATCCCTACAATGAGCAGTTCTTC.